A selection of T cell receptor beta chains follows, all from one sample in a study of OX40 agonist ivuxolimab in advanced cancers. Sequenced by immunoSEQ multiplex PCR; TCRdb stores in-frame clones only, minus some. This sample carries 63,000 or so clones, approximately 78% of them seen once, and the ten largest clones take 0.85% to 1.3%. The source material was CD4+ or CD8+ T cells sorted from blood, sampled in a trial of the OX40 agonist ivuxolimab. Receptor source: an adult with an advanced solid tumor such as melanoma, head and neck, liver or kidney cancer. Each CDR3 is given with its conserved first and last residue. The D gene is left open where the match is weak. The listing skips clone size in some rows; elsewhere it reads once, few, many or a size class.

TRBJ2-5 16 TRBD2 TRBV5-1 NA TGCGCCAGCAGCTACGGGACTAGCGGGGGACAAGAGACCCAGTACTTC CASSYGTSGGQETQYF
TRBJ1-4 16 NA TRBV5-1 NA TGCGCCAGCAGCTCCAACCGGGACGGACATAATGAAAAACTGTTTTTT CASSSNRDGHNEKLFF
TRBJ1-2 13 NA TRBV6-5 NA TGTGCCACCCTATCTAGCAGGTCCTATGGCTACACCTTC CATLSSRSYGYTF
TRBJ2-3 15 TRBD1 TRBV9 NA TGTGCCAGCAGCGTAGCGACAGGGCTCACAGATACGCAGTATTTT CASSVATGLTDTQYF
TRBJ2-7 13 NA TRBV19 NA TGTGCCAGTAGTATAGATCGGGGCTACGAGCAGTACTTC CASSIDRGYEQYF
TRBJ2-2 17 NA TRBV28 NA TGTGCCAGCAGTCCACCCCCACCGGGGGCCAACACCGGGGAGCTGTTTTTT CASSPPPPGANTGELFF
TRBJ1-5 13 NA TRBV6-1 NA TGTGCCATCCTGGGTGACCTCAATCAGCCCCAGCATTTT CAILGDLNQPQHF
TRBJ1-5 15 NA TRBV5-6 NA TGTGCCAGCAGCTTGTCTCGCAGAAGCAATCAGCCCCAGCATTTT CASSLSRRSNQPQHF
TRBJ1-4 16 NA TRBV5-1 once TGCGCCAGCAGCTTTTCCCTCGCGGCGGGAAATGAAAAACTGTTTTTT CASSFSLAAGNEKLFF
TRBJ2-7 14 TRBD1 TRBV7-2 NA TGTGCCAGCAGCTTAGAAGGGACAGCCTACGAGCAGTACTTC CASSLEGTAYEQYF
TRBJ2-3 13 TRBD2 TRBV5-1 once TGCGCCAGCAGCTGGACTAGCGCAGATACGCAGTATTTT CASSWTSADTQYF
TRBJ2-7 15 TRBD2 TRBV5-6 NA TGTGCCAGCAGCGTTACTAGCGGGGGGGCGTACGAGCAGTACTTC CASSVTSGGAYEQYF
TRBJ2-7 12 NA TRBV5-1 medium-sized TGCGCCAGCAGTCATCTAGCAAGCGAGCAGTACTTC CASSHLASEQYF
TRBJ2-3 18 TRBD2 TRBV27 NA TGTGCCAGCAGTTTGCGCCGACTAGCGGGAAGAAGCACAGATACGCAGTATTTT CASSLRRLAGRSTDTQYF
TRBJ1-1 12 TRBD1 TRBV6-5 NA TGTGCCAGCAGGTCCGGGACAGGGGGTGGTTTCTTT CASRSGTGGGFF
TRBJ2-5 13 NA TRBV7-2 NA TGTGCCAGCAGCTCCCCCCCCCAAGAGACCCAGTACTTC CASSSPPQETQYF
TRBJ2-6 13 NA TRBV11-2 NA TGTGCCAGCAGCTTCAGGGGCGCCAACGTCCTGACTTTC CASSFRGANVLTF
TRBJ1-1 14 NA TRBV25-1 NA TGTGCCAGTCGCGGGACGGGGGCTGGTACTGAAGCTTTCTTT CASRGTGAGTEAFF
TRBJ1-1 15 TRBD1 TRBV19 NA TGTGCCAGTAGGTCAAGCCTGAGACAGGGGGCTGAAGCTTTCTTT CASRSSLRQGAEAFF
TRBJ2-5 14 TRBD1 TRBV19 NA TGTGCCAGTAGCCTGGGCCAGGGGGAAGAGACCCAGTACTTC CASSLGQGEETQYF
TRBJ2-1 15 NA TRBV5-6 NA TGTGCCAGCAGCCGCTGGACCGTCTCCTACAATGAGCAGTTCTTC CASSRWTVSYNEQFF
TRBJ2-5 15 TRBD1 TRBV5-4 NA TGTGCCAGCAGCTTGGACGGGACAGGGCTAGAGACCCAGTACTTC CASSLDGTGLETQYF
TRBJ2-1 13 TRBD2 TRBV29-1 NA TGCAGCGGGACTAGCGGGGTCTACAATGAGCAGTTCTTC CSGTSGVYNEQFF
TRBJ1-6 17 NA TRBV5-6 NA TGTGCCAGCAGCTTGTGGGGCACGAGACAGAGTAATTCACCCCTCCACTTT CASSLWGTRQSNSPLHF
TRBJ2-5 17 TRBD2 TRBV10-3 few TGTGCCATCAGTGAACAAATCGGGGGGGGCGCGGGAGAGACCCAGTACTTC CAISEQIGGGAGETQYF
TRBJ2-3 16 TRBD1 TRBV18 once TGTGCCAGCTCAATAAGCCGGGACAGGGGGGCAGATACGCAGTATTTT CASSISRDRGADTQYF
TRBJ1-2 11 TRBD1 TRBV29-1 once TGCAGCGTTACGAGACAGGGCCGCTACACCTTC CSVTRQGRYTF
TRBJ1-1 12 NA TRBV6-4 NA TGTGCCAGCAGTGACTCTTACAGTGAAGCTTTCTTT CASSDSYSEAFF
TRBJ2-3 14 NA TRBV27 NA TGTGCCAGCAGTTTGAGCGCCCCGACAGATACGCAGTATTTT CASSLSAPTDTQYF
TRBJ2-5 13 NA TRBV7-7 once TGTGCCAGCAGCCAAGGGTCCCAAGAGACCCAGTACTTC CASSQGSQETQYF
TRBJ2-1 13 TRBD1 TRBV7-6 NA TGTGCCAGCAGCGACAGGGCAGGGCTTGAGCAGTTCTTC CASSDRAGLEQFF
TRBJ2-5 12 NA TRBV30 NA TGTGCCTGGCAGACTAGACAAGAGACCCAGTACTTC CAWQTRQETQYF
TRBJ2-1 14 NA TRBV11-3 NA TGTGCCAGCAGCCCCGCGGCAGGGTCGAATGAGCAGTTCTTC CASSPAAGSNEQFF
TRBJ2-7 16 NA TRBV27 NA TGTGCCAGCAGTTTTACCGTGAACAGGGGGGGATACGAGCAGTACTTC CASSFTVNRGGYEQYF
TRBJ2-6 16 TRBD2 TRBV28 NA TGTGCCAGCAGGGGCGGGGGGTACAGTGGGGCCAACGTCCTGACTTTC CASRGGGYSGANVLTF
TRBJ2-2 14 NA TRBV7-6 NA TGTGCCAGCAGCTTAGGGAGGGTAGCTGGGGAGCTGTTTTTT CASSLGRVAGELFF
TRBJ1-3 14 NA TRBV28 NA TGTGCCAGCGTCGGCCAGGGTCTCAGAAACACCATATATTTT CASVGQGLRNTIYF
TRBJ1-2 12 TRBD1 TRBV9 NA TGTGCCAGCGGAGGACAGGAAAATGGCTACACCTTC CASGGQENGYTF
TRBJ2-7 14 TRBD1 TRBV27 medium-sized TGTGCCAGCAGTTTTCGACAGGGCCCCTACGAGCAGTACTTC CASSFRQGPYEQYF
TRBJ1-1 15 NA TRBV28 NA TGTGCCAGCAGTTGGAGTCGACCTGGCCGGACTGAAGCTTTCTTT CASSWSRPGRTEAFF